These T cell receptor beta chains were read from a single sample in a study of blood T cell repertoires in COVID-19. Repertoires were generated with immunoSEQ multiplex PCR, while TCRdb's copy carries only in-frame clones and drops some. The sample contains about 480,000 clones, around 87% of which appear only once. The sample consisted of PBMCs or T cells enriched from blood (not recorded which). These receptors were obtained from a woman in her thirties or forties who had recovered from COVID-19. Each CDR3 is given with its conserved first and last residue. A D gene is named only where the DNA matches it firmly. Some rows have no size entry. The others give once, few or many, or a class for an expanded clone.

-,TRBV6-5,TRBJ1-5,-,13,CASSLQYNQPQHF,TGTGCCAGCAGCCTCCAGTATAATCAGCCCCAGCATTTT
-,TRBV4-1,TRBJ2-5,-,15,CASSQGTAGRETQYF,TGCGCCAGCAGCCAAGGAACCGCTGGGAGGGAGACCCAGTACTTC
once,TRBV5-6,TRBJ1-1,TRBD1,12,CASRQGAGEAFF,TGTGCCAGCAGACAGGGGGCGGGGGAAGCTTTCTTT
once,TRBV27,TRBJ1-2,TRBD1,15,CASSTDRGSYYGYTF,TGTGCCAGCAGTACGGACAGGGGTTCCTACTATGGCTACACCTTC
-,TRBV10-1,TRBJ1-2,-,14,CASSSGQELYGYTF,TGCGCCAGCAGCTCGGGACAAGAACTCTATGGCTACACCTTC
-,TRBV11-2,TRBJ1-2,TRBD1,13,CASSPQGSNGYTF,TGTGCCAGCAGCCCACAGGGGTCCAATGGCTACACCTTC
-,TRBV12-3/TRBV12-4,TRBJ2-2,-,13,CASSFAESGELFF,TGTGCCAGCAGTTTCGCGGAGTCCGGGGAGCTGTTTTTT
-,TRBV5-6,TRBJ2-1,TRBD2,16,CASSFLTSTRPNEQFF,TGTGCCAGCAGCTTCCTGACTAGCACACGGCCCAATGAGCAGTTCTTC
-,TRBV9,TRBJ2-7,-,12,CASSGRRNEQYF,TGTGCCAGCTCGGGTCGGAGGAACGAGCAGTACTTC
-,TRBV19,TRBJ2-7,TRBD1,14,CASSIDGQEYEQYF,TGTGCCAGTAGTATAGACGGACAGGAGTACGAGCAGTACTTC
-,TRBV7-9,TRBJ1-4,-,16,CASSLALRGANEKLFF,TGTGCCAGCAGCTTAGCCCTTCGGGGAGCTAATGAAAAACTGTTTTTT
-,TRBV6-2/TRBV6-3,TRBJ2-7,-,14,CASSYSWGTYEQYF,TGTGCCAGCAGTTACTCTTGGGGCACCTACGAGCAGTACTTC
-,TRBV9,TRBJ2-2,TRBD2,15,CASSEAGPNTGELFF,TGTGCCAGCAGTGAAGCGGGACCGAACACCGGGGAGCTGTTTTTT
-,TRBV2,TRBJ2-1,TRBD1,15,CASSDFGQGNNEQFF,TGTGCCAGCAGCGATTTCGGACAGGGGAACAATGAGCAGTTCTTC
-,TRBV14,TRBJ2-5,-,13,CASAPRMRETQYF,TGTGCCAGCGCTCCGCGGATGAGAGAGACCCAGTACTTC
once,TRBV20-1,TRBJ1-3,-,14,CSASRTVGGNTIYF,TGCAGTGCTAGTCGCACAGTAGGTGGAAACACCATATATTTT
few,TRBV6-2/TRBV6-3,TRBJ1-1,TRBD1,14,CASSYDRGWTEAFF,TGTGCCAGCAGTTACGACAGGGGATGGACTGAAGCTTTCTTT
-,TRBV20-1,TRBJ2-5,-,14,CSASLSRAQETQYF,TGCAGTGCTAGTCTGTCCAGGGCGCAGGAGACCCAGTACTTC
-,TRBV3-1/TRBV3-2,TRBJ1-1,-,14,CASGETSMNTEAFF,TGTGCCAGCGGTGAGACTTCCATGAACACTGAAGCTTTCTTT
-,TRBV6-2/TRBV6-3,TRBJ2-1,TRBD1,14,CASSYPTGRNEQFF,TGTGCCAGCAGTTACCCGACAGGGCGGAATGAGCAGTTCTTC
-,TRBV18,TRBJ1-1,-,17,CASSLTSVRQDNTEAFF,TGTGCCAGCTCACTTACGTCGGTTCGGCAGGATAACACTGAAGCTTTCTTT